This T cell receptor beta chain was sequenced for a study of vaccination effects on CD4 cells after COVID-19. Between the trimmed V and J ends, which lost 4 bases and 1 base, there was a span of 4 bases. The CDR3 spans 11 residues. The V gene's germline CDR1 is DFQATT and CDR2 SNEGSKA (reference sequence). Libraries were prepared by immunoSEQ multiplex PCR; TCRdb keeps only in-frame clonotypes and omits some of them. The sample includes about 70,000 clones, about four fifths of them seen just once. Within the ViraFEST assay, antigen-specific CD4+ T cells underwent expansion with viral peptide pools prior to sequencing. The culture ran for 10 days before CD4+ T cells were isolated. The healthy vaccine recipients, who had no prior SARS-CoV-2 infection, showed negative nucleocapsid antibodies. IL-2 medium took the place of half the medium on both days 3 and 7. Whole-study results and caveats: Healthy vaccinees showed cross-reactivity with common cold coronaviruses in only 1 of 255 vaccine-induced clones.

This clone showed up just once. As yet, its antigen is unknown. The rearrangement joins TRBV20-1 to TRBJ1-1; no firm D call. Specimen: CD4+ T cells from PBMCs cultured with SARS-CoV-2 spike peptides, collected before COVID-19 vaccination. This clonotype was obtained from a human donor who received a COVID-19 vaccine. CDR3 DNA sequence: TGCAGTGCTATGGGGAACACTGAAGCTTTCTTT. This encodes CSAMGNTEAFF.